These 23 T cell receptor beta chains were sequenced from one sample in a study of tumor-infiltrating lymphocytes in primary liver carcinoma. The study co-extracted DNA and RNA from around 18-30 mg of unsorted bulk tissue. Synthesis of TCR beta cDNA was carried out from 500 ng total RNA with a constant-region primer. Library construction for TCR beta comprised three nested multiplex PCR rounds performed with slightly modified ARM-PCR. TRBV1-TRBV30 forward and Cbeta reverse primers drove the first two approximately 10-cycle rounds. TCRdb reprocessed the multiplex PCR reads with MiXCR, giving one entry per CDR3 protein. The sample shows about 99,000 distinct CDR3 sequences, almost 70% of them seen only once. The sequenced sample consisted of liver tumor tissue from sampling region 5. Described subset: tumor region T5, tumor centre. The receptors shown here come from a woman between 55 and 75 years old with primary liver carcinoma and hepatitis B virus infection.

This clonotype was counted many times. The chain has TRBV29-1 and TRBJ2-2; D might be TRBD2 (6 bases). Germline V gene lookup returns CDR1 SQVTM and CDR2 ANQGSEA. The CDR3 has 12 residues. The V end was cut by 4 bases, the J end by 3 bases, with 6 bases between. The CDR3 sequence: CSVGEDTGELFF. The CDR3 coding sequence is TGCAGCGTTGGGGAGGACACCGGGGAGCTGTTTTTT.

For this clonotype: One base away lies a much larger clone, so this may be a sequencing read error. CDR3 in amino acids: CASSLGGDERLFF. The DNA of the CDR3 is TGCGCCAGCAGCTTGGGTGGCGATGAAAGACTGTTTTTT. V usage is TRBV5-1 and J usage is TRBJ1-4; no clear D. This CDR3 is built from 13 residues. CDR1 SGHRS and CDR2 YFSETQ come from the germline V gene.

With respect to this clonotype: It is likely a read error, because the conserved phenylalanine at the end of the CDR3 is missing. The J gene is TRBJ2-2, the V gene TRBV4-2; 9 bases are shared with TRBD2. The germline V gene encodes CDR1 LGHNA and CDR2 YNFKEQ. The CDR3 runs 15 residues. Losses at the gene ends were 0 bases for V and 11 bases for J; bases not matched to a gene: 7. CDR3 residues: CASSQDEREVGELFC. In DNA, the CDR3 is TGTGCCAGCAGCCAAGACGAGCGGGAGGTCGGTGAGCTGTTTTGT.

As regards this clonotype: At one end, the junction sequence differs from germline, possibly due to a read error. The chain carries TRBV11-2 and TRBJ2-7, with TRBD1 identical over 8 bases. Germline CDR1 and CDR2: SGHAT and FQNNGV. The CDR3 is made up of 15 amino acids. The CDR3 region is CASTLVPTGAYEQCF. The CDR3 DNA is TGCGCCAGCACCTTAGTCCCGACAGGGGCCTACGAGCAGTGCTTC.

Points on this clonotype: This CDR3 is missing its conserved last phenylalanine or tryptophan, likely due to a read error. The chain joins TRBV11-2 to TRBJ1-2, with D possibly being TRBD1 (5 bases). The CDR3 sequence is 17 residues long. The V gene's germline CDR1 is SGHAT and CDR2 FQNNGV. The CDR3 DNA reads TGTACCAGCAGCTTAGGTCCGATCAGGGCGCTGCGCTATGGCTACACCCTC. Amino acids: CTSSLGPIRALRYGYTL.

Only one count was recorded for this clonotype. The chain uses TRBV7-2 and TRBJ2-1; TRBD2 aligns across 11 bases. This CDR3 region has 17 residues. Trimming removed 4 bases from V and 7 bases from J; junction bases left unmatched: 12. Germline CDR1 and CDR2: SGHTA and FQGNSA. As DNA, the CDR3 is TGTGCCAGCAGCTCCAGACTAGCGGGAATGGGGTCGAATGAGCAGTTCTTC. As protein: CASSSRLAGMGSNEQFF.

In the case of this clonotype: One end of the junction fails to match germline, which may point to a read error. The chain carries TRBV13 and TRBJ2-4; 10 bases are shared with TRBD1. Germline assignment: CDR1 PRHDT and CDR2 FYEKMQ (reference sequence). This CDR3 has 17 residues. The CDR3 loop is CVSSLGQGVEAKNIQYF. In DNA, the CDR3 is TGTGTCAGCAGCCTCGGACAGGGGGTGGAGGCCAAAAACATTCAGTACTTC.

This clonotype rates as medium-sized. V is TRBV11-2 and J is TRBJ2-7; TRBD1 matches at 7 bases. Germline CDR1 SGHAT, CDR2 FQNNGV. This CDR3 contains 14 residues. J was trimmed by 2 bases and V by 5 bases; bases with no gene match: 6. This CDR3 is CASSPRQGTYEQYF. In DNA, the CDR3 is TGTGCCAGCAGCCCCCGACAGGGAACCTACGAGCAGTACTTC. Drawing the rest from reference TRBV11-2 and TRBJ2-7, the complete variable domain is EAGVAQSPRYKIIEKRQSVAFWCNPISGHATLYWYQQILGQGPKLLIQFQNNGVVDDSQLPKDRFSAERLKGVDSTLKIQPAKLEDSAVYLCASSPRQGTYEQYFGPGTRLTVT.

Notes on this clonotype: Sequence at one end of the junction differs from germline and may be a read error. The genes are TRBV11-2 and TRBJ2-3; 7 bases agree with TRBD2. This CDR3 has 17 residues. Germline V lookup: CDR1 SGHAT, CDR2 FQNNGV. The CDR3 loop reads CASSLRGLTYTSNTHYF. CDR3 DNA sequence: TGTGCCAGCAGCTTAAGGGGACTAACGTACACGTCAAATACGCACTATTTT.

As concerns this clonotype: A much larger clone differs from this one at a single base, so this may be a read error. The J gene is TRBJ1-3, the V gene TRBV5-4, with 7 bases matching TRBD1. Germline V CDR1 and CDR2: SGHNT, YYREEE (reference sequence). This CDR3 comprises 15 residues. Trimming cost V 1 base and J 2 bases; bases outside gene matches: 3. This CDR3 reads CASSLQGGPGNTIYF. CDR3 nucleotide sequence: TGTGCCAGCAGCTTGCAGGGGGGCCCTGGAAACACCATATATTTT.

This clonotype was recorded at least ten times. The V call is TRBV29-1, the J call TRBJ2-5; tentative D call: TRBD1 (6 bases). Germline loops: CDR1 SQVTM, CDR2 ANQGSEA. V was pared by 6 bases and J by 2 bases, with 10 bases between. The CDR3 has 12 residues. The CDR3 reads CSVPTGQETQYF. DNA for the CDR3: TGCAGCGTCCCGACAGGACAAGAGACCCAGTACTTC.

The chain is built from TRBV19 and TRBJ1-2, with TRBD1 matching 11 bases. The V gene's germline CDR1 is LNHDA and CDR2 SQIVND (reference sequence). This CDR3 spans 16 amino acids. V lost 5 bases to trimming and J lost 8 bases; unmatched junction nucleotides: 13. DNA of the CDR3: TGTGCCAGTAGTCCGAGCAGCGGACAGGGGGCGGGCGGCTACACCTTC. Its translation: CASSPSSGQGAGGYTF.

The sample holds one count of this clonotype. At one end the junction does not follow the germline gene, possibly because of a read error. DNA for the CDR3: TGCGCCGGCAGCTCGGGGGGACTAGCACGGGGAGATACGCAGTATTTT. Translating gives CAGSSGGLARGDTQYF. The chain combines TRBV5-1 with TRBJ2-3; TRBD2 aligns across 9 bases. Germline values: CDR1 SGHRS, CDR2 YFSETQ. This CDR3 has 16 amino acids.

As concerns this clonotype: At one end, the junction sequence differs from germline, possibly due to a read error. CDR3 in DNA: TGCGGCGTTGAAGGACTAGCGGGAGTAGAAGATACGCAGTATTTT. Translated: CGVEGLAGVEDTQYF. The J gene is TRBJ2-3, the V gene TRBV29-1, with TRBD2 matching over 13 bases. The CDR3 contains 15 residues. Germline CDR1 is SQVTM and CDR2 is ANQGSEA.

This clonotype showed up many times. The rearrangement joins TRBV6-1 to TRBJ2-3; 11 bases fit TRBD1. Germline CDR1 is MNHNS and CDR2 is SASEGT. V lost 8 bases and J lost 4; bases outside the gene matches: 5. The CDR3 runs to 14 residues. The CDR3 sequence: CASQGQGEADTQYF. Here the CDR3 DNA reads TGTGCCAGCCAGGGACAGGGGGAAGCAGATACGCAGTATTTT.

A word on this clonotype: Lacking the conserved final phenylalanine or tryptophan, this CDR3 likely reflects a read error. V is TRBV6-5 and J is TRBJ1-1; D may be TRBD1 (5 bases). The CDR3 has 14 residues. V lost 9 bases, J lost 1 base, and 15 bases lay in between. The germline V gene encodes CDR1 MNHEY and CDR2 SVGAGI. CDR3 in amino acids: CARSNRIGNTEAFI. Here the CDR3 DNA reads TGTGCCAGAAGCAACAGGATTGGGAACACTGAAGCTTTCATT.

This clonotype was seen at least ten times. The chain combines TRBV7-8 with TRBJ2-1; D is unresolved. Germline V CDR1 and CDR2: SGHVS, FQNEAQ. The CDR3 runs 12 residues. V lost 1 base and J 10 bases, leaving 8 bases between the germline ends. Written as DNA, the CDR3 is TGTGCCAGCAGCTTAGGTCTTAGCGAGCAGTTCTTC. Its translation: CASSLGLSEQFF. Looking up the rest from reference TRBV7-8 and TRBJ2-1 gives the full variable domain: GAGVSQSPRYKVAKRGQDVALRCDPISGHVSLFWYQQALGQGPEFLTYFQNEAQLDKSGLPSDRFFAERPEGSVSTLKIQRTQQEDSAVYLCASSLGLSEQFFGPGTRLTVL.

Note on this clonotype: It may be a read error: a sequence one base away is much more abundant. The chain is built from TRBV5-6 and TRBJ2-7, with a weak D call TRBD2 (5 bases). With 9 bases removed from V and 7 bases from J, the gap between germline ends came to 23 bases. Looked up from germline, CDR1 is SGHDT and CDR2 is YYEEEE. The CDR3 consists of 14 residues. Here the CDR3 reads CAITDRGDDVEQYF. The DNA for the CDR3 is TGTGCCATCACCGACCGGGGAGACGATGTGGAGCAGTACTTC.

The chain uses TRBV11-1 and TRBJ2-2; D unclear. Germline V CDR1 and CDR2: SGHAT, FQDESV (reference sequence). CDR3 length: 14 residues. Deletions cut 9 bases from V and 7 bases from J, with 18 bases between. DNA for the CDR3: TGTGCCAGGAGACCGAGCCTTGAAATCGGGGAGCTGTTTTTT. Its translation is CARRPSLEIGELFF.

This clonotype has at least ten counts. The chain recombines TRBV12-3 or TRBV12-4 with TRBJ2-3, with D uncertain. V was trimmed by 1 base and J by 1 base, leaving 6 bases between them. The CDR3 totals 14 residues. The CDR3 coding sequence is TGTGCCAGCAGTTTAGGGGCAGGCACAGATACGCAGTATTTT. Protein: CASSLGAGTDTQYF.

This clonotype was observed many times. The chain uses TRBV5-1 and TRBJ2-5; 8 bases are a match to TRBD1. CDR1 is SGHRS, CDR2 YFSETQ, per germline. The CDR3 extends over 13 amino acids. V shed 6 bases, J shed 3 bases, and the junction held 4 bases outside the gene matches. The CDR3 here is CASKQGAEETQYF. The CDR3 DNA follows: TGCGCCAGCAAGCAGGGGGCGGAAGAGACCCAGTACTTC.

This chain joins TRBV10-1 and TRBJ1-1; D unclear. In germline, CDR1 is WNHNN, CDR2 SYGVQD (reference sequence). V was trimmed by 0 bases and J by 12 bases, leaving 14 bases between them. The CDR3 is made up of 13 amino acids. In DNA form, the CDR3 reads TGCGCCAGCAGTGAGTCGAAGAGAGGATCCTCTTTCTTT. Translation gives CASSESKRGSSFF.

The V gene is TRBV2, the J gene TRBJ2-2, with a possible D match to TRBD1 (6 bases). The V and J ends lost 6 bases and 1 base respectively, with 9 bases between them. The CDR3 sequence is 14 residues long. From germline, CDR1 is SNHLY and CDR2 FYNNEI. CDR3 loop: CASRQTGNTGELFF. The CDR3 DNA reads as TGTGCCAGCAGACAGACAGGGAACACCGGGGAGCTGTTTTTT.